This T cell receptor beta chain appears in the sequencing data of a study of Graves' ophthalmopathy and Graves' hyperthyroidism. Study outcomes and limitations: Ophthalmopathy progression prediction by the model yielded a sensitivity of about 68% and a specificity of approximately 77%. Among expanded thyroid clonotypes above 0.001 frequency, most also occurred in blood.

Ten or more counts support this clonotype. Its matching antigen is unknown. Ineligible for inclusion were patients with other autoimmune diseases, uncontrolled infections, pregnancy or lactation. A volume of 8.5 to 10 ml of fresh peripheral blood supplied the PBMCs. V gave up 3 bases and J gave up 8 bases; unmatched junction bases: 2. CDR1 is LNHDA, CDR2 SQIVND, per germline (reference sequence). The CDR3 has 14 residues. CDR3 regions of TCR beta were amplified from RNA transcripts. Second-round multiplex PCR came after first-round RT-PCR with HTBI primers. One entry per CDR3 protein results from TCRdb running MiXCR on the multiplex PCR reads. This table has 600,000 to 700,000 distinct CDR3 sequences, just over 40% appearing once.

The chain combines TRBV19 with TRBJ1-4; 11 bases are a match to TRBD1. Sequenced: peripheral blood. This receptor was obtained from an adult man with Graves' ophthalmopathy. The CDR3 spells CASSMRTGGEKLFF. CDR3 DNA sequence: TGTGCCAGTAGTATGAGGACAGGGGGCGAAAAACTGTTTTTT.